The rows below give T cell receptor beta chains drawn from one sample of a study of beta chain features in type 1 diabetes. Assay: immunoSEQ multiplex PCR; the TCRdb copy retains only in-frame clones and omits some. The data show about 220,000 clones, about a tenth seen once. The sample consisted of central memory CD4+ T cells from blood. The receptors here all came from a man between 18 and 35 years old in good health. Each CDR3 is given with its conserved first and last residue. Each record gives: V gene, J gene, clone size, D gene, CDR3 protein, CDR3 DNA. A D gene is named only where the DNA matches it firmly. Expanded clones are given a class, and other clones once, few, many or no size at all.

TRBV29-1	TRBJ2-1	.	TRBD1	CSGSRQGYEQFF	TGCAGCGGCTCCAGACAGGGGTATGAGCAGTTCTTC
TRBV29-1	TRBJ2-7	few	.	CSVRAGSSYEQYF	TGCAGCGTGAGGGCAGGGAGCTCCTACGAGCAGTACTTC
TRBV9	TRBJ2-3	.	.	CASSAGIGDTQYF	TGTGCCAGCAGCGCAGGGATAGGGGATACGCAGTATTTT
TRBV11-2	TRBJ2-6	few	TRBD2	CASSLLAGSSGANVLTF	TGTGCCAGCAGCTTACTAGCGGGTTCCTCTGGGGCCAACGTCCTGACTTTC
TRBV25-1	TRBJ1-2	few	TRBD1	CASSDPGTGYGYTF	TGTGCCAGCAGTGACCCCGGGACAGGGTATGGCTACACCTTC
TRBV2	TRBJ2-7	.	TRBD1	CASSEGTGDYEQYF	TGTGCCAGCAGTGAAGGGACAGGCGACTACGAGCAGTACTTC
TRBV27	TRBJ2-7	many	.	CASSRDRSEQYF	TGTGCCAGCAGTCGTGACAGATCCGAGCAGTACTTC
TRBV29-1	TRBJ2-6	.	.	CSVEKDSGANVLTF	TGCAGCGTTGAAAAGGACTCTGGGGCCAACGTCCTGACTTTC
TRBV10-3	TRBJ2-2	few	TRBD1	CAISDGSRGLTGELFF	TGTGCCATCAGTGACGGGTCCAGGGGGCTCACCGGGGAGCTGTTTTTT
TRBV7-3	TRBJ2-3	.	.	CASSLGGYTQYF	TGTGCCAGCAGCTTAGGGGGCTATACGCAGTATTTT
TRBV6-5	TRBJ2-7	.	.	CASSELREQYF	TGTGCCAGCAGTGAATTGCGAGAGCAGTACTTC
TRBV7-6	TRBJ2-7	few	.	CASSPEPASVYEQYF	TGTGCCAGCAGCCCGGAACCCGCTAGTGTCTACGAGCAGTACTTC
TRBV9	TRBJ1-1	.	.	CASSVAPNTEAFF	TGTGCCAGCAGCGTAGCACCGAACACTGAAGCTTTCTTT
TRBV18	TRBJ2-3	few	.	CASSPDSAVGDTQYF	TGTGCCAGCTCACCCGACAGTGCGGTTGGAGATACGCAGTATTTT
TRBV7-7	TRBJ2-2	once	TRBD2	CASSLDQGGVTGELFF	TGTGCTAGCAGCTTAGACCAGGGAGGGGTCACCGGGGAGCTGTTTTTT
TRBV27	TRBJ2-1	few	TRBD1	CASSLRDRAQDEQFF	TGTGCCAGCAGTTTAAGGGACAGGGCACAAGATGAGCAGTTCTTC
TRBV5-1	TRBJ1-2	.	.	CASSPPGDRHGYTF	TGCGCCAGCAGCCCCCCGGGGGACCGGCATGGCTACACCTTC
TRBV29-1	TRBJ1-4	.	.	CSVARGPATNEKLFF	TGCAGCGTTGCCCGCGGCCCTGCAACTAATGAAAAACTGTTTTTT
TRBV9	TRBJ2-7	.	.	CASSPPGTSNEQYF	TGTGCCAGCAGCCCTCCCGGGACTTCGAACGAGCAGTACTTC
TRBV5-4	TRBJ1-2	.	TRBD1	CASSPGTGSSSNYGYTF	TGTGCCAGCAGCCCCGGGACAGGGTCGTCGAGTAACTATGGCTACACCTTC
TRBV7-3	TRBJ2-1	.	TRBD2	CASSRGLAGGYEQFF	TGTGCCAGCAGCCGCGGACTAGCGGGAGGATATGAGCAGTTCTTC
TRBV10-3	TRBJ2-5	.	.	CAISESQGQETQYF	TGTGCCATCAGTGAGAGCCAGGGCCAAGAGACCCAGTACTTC
TRBV5-6	TRBJ1-4	.	.	CASSLGPTNEKLFF	TGTGCCAGCAGCTTAGGCCCAACTAATGAAAAACTGTTTTTT
TRBV11-2	TRBJ2-7	.	TRBD1	CASSLDQGTGYEQYF	TGTGCCAGCAGCTTAGATCAGGGGACAGGCTACGAGCAGTACTTC
TRBV29-1	TRBJ2-3	few	.	CSVVAALQSRDTQYF	TGCAGCGTGGTAGCGGCGCTTCAGAGCAGGGATACGCAGTATTTT
TRBV9	TRBJ1-1	few	TRBD1	CASSVTGATEAFF	TGTGCCAGCAGCGTGACAGGGGCCACTGAAGCTTTCTTT
TRBV11-2	TRBJ2-7	few	TRBD2	CASSSLPSGRAYEQYF	TGTGCCAGCAGCTCCCTGCCTAGCGGGAGGGCCTACGAGCAGTACTTC
TRBV11-2	TRBJ2-2	.	.	CASSSIRAGELFF	TGTGCCAGCAGCTCCATCCGGGCCGGGGAGCTGTTTTTT
TRBV10-3	TRBJ2-5	many	.	CASGRPGFEETQYF	TGTGCCTCGGGTCGACCGGGATTCGAGGAGACCCAGTACTTC
TRBV28	TRBJ2-7	few	.	CASRSGQYSSYEQYF	TGTGCCAGCAGGTCAGGACAGTATTCCTCCTACGAGCAGTACTTC
TRBV6-6	TRBJ2-7	many	.	CASSYQGAADEQYF	TGTGCCAGCAGTTACCAGGGAGCCGCCGACGAGCAGTACTTC